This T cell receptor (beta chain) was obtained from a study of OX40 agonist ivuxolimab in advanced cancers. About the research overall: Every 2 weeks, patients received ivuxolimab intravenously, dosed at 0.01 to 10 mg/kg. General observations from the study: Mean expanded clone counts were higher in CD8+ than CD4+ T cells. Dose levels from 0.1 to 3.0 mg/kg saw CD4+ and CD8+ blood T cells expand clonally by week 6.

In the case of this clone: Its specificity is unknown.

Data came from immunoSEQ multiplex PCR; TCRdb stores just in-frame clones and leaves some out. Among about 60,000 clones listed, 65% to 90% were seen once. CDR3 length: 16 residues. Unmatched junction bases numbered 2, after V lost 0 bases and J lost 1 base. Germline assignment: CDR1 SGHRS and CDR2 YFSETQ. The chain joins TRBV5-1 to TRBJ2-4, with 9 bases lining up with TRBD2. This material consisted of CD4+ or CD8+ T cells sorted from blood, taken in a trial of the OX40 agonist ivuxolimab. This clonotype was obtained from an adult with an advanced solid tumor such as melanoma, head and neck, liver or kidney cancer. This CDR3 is CASSLGREGAKNIQYF. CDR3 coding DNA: TGCGCCAGCAGCTTGGGGCGGGAGGGGGCCAAAAACATTCAGTACTTC.